The 14 T cell receptor beta chains reported below all come from one sample, sequenced in a study of beta chain features in type 1 diabetes. Their antigens remain unidentified. The isolated RNA, all of it, was reverse transcribed, so expressed TCRB transcripts were what got sequenced. The assay was immunoSEQ multiplex PCR, and TCRdb's table has in-frame clones only and misses some. The repertoire holds hundreds of thousands of clones, with about an eighth as singletons. The study, taken as a whole, reports: Moderate but significant shortening of TCRB CDR3s was recorded in all four CD4+ subsets from Type 1 diabetes patients.

The sample taken for sequencing was naive CD4+ T cells from blood. These receptors were taken from a man aged 18 to 30 with type 1 diabetes.

The chain couples TRBV4-1 to TRBJ1-4; D gene uncertain. With 7 bases removed from V and 1 base from J, the gap between germline ends came to 13 bases. Germline CDR1 reads MGHRA; CDR2 reads YSYEKL. The CDR3 runs 15 residues. The CDR3 region is CASTTRDGTNEKLFF. CDR3 DNA sequence: TGCGCCAGCACCACAAGAGACGGAACTAATGAAAAACTGTTTTTT.

This clone was seen more than once but under ten times. This chain uses TRBV25-1 with TRBJ1-1; no clear D. Germline CDR1 and CDR2: MGHDK and SYGVNS. There are 15 residues in the CDR3. Trimming took 4 bases from V and 0 from J, leaving 12 bases between them. CDR3 bases: TGTGCCAGCAGTGCCCTGACCGACATGAACACTGAAGCTTTCTTT. Residues: CASSALTDMNTEAFF.

V and J are TRBV9 and TRBJ2-2; the D gene is possibly TRBD1 (5 bases). The V and J ends lost 6 bases and 3 bases respectively, with 6 bases between them. The CDR3 extends over 12 amino acids. The germline CDR1 and CDR2 sequences are SGDLS and YYNGEE. The CDR3 DNA reads TGTGCCAGCACCAGGGACACCGGGGAGCTGTTTTTT. This encodes CASTRDTGELFF.

This clone was seen more than once but under ten times. This chain joins TRBV6-1 and TRBJ2-7; D might be TRBD1 (6 bases). The length of the CDR3 is 15 residues. Germline V gene data show CDR1 as MNHNS and CDR2 as SASEGT. The V and J ends lost 6 bases and 1 base respectively, with 16 bases between them. The CDR3 loop is CASRKQGVGSYEQYF. The DNA of the CDR3 is TGTGCCAGCAGGAAACAGGGAGTGGGTTCCTACGAGCAGTACTTC.

The gene calls are TRBV20-1 and TRBJ2-3, with a weak D call TRBD2 (6 bases). Trimming took off 4 bases at V and 6 bases at J, with 8 bases between the two ends. There are 11 residues in the CDR3. Germline-derived CDR1 and CDR2 are DFQATT and SNEGSKA (reference sequence). The DNA of the CDR3 is TGCAGTGCTACGGAGGGGGATACGCAGTATTTT. It specifies CSATEGDTQYF.

The chain uses TRBV6-5 and TRBJ1-2; the D is unclear. The V gene lost 6 bases and the J gene lost 5 bases, with 19 bases spanning the gap. The CDR3 contains 15 residues. The germline CDR1 and CDR2 sequences are MNHEY and SVGAGI. The CDR3 bases are TGTGCCAGCAGGGAACTTCCCGGCCCTACTTATGGCTACACCTTC. It codes for CASRELPGPTYGYTF.

The CDR3 here is CASGTGWQPQHF. In DNA form, the CDR3 reads TGTGCCAGCGGAACAGGGTGGCAGCCCCAGCATTTT. The chain uses TRBV28 and TRBJ1-5; tentatively, D is TRBD1 (6 bases). CDR1 and CDR2 from the germline V gene are MDHEN and SYDVKM. This CDR3 is 12 amino acids long. V was trimmed by 8 bases and J by 7 bases, leaving 12 bases between them. Combining the CDR3 with reference TRBV28 and TRBJ1-5 gives the whole variable domain DVKVTQSSRYLVKRTGEKVFLECVQDMDHENMFWYRQDPGLGLRLIYFSYDVKMKEKGDIPEGYSVSREKKERFSLILESASTNQTSMYLCASGTGWQPQHFGDGTRLSIL.

The rearrangement links TRBV19 to TRBJ2-1, with a weak D call TRBD1 (5 bases). Germline V gives CDR1 LNHDA, CDR2 SQIVND (reference sequence). CDR3 length equals 17 residues. The V end was cut by 5 bases, the J end by 0 bases, with 17 bases between. CDR3: CASSLEGVLVSYNEQFF. The CDR3 DNA is TGTGCCAGTAGTCTCGAAGGGGTATTGGTCTCCTACAATGAGCAGTTCTTC.

The table lists this clone with a few counts. The genes are TRBV25-1 and TRBJ1-2; tentatively, D is TRBD1 (6 bases). The germline V gene has CDR1 MGHDK and CDR2 SYGVNS. Trimming removed 3 bases at V and 4 bases at J, with 15 bases between. The CDR3 has 15 residues. The CDR3 DNA reads TGTGCCAGCAGTGAGGGCCAGGGGATGTCCTATGGCTACACCTTC. Its translation: CASSEGQGMSYGYTF.

This clone was counted only a few times. This chain links TRBV2 with TRBJ1-1; D gene unclear. The CDR3 sequence is 15 residues long. From germline, CDR1 is SNHLY and CDR2 FYNNEI. V lost 1 base to trimming and J lost 1 base, with 10 bases between them. CDR3 sequence reads: CASSEERTRNTEAFF. The CDR3 DNA reads TGTGCCAGCAGTGAAGAGAGAACGCGGAACACTGAAGCTTTCTTT. Together with reference TRBV2 and TRBJ1-1, the CDR3 gives the full variable domain: EPEVTQTPSHQVTQMGQEVILRCVPISNHLYFYWYRQILGQKVEFLVSFYNNEISEKSEIFDDQFSVERPDGSNFTLKIRSTKLEDSAMYFCASSEERTRNTEAFFGQGTRLTVV.

This clone was counted between two and nine times. This chain uses TRBV7-9 with TRBJ1-1; D unclear. The CDR3 consists of 12 residues. V lost 8 bases and J 5 bases, leaving 12 bases between the germline ends. In germline, CDR1 is SEHNR, CDR2 FQNEAQ (reference sequence). Here the CDR3 DNA reads TGTGCCAGCCTGGCGAGCGGGACTGAAGCTTTCTTT. It translates to CASLASGTEAFF.

The chain employs TRBV14 and TRBJ2-3; D is unresolved. V lost 2 bases, J lost 3 bases, and 3 bases lay in between. The CDR3 has 12 residues. From germline, CDR1 is SGHDN and CDR2 FVKESK. In DNA, the CDR3 is TGTGCCAGCAGCCAACGGACAGATACGCAGTATTTT. Its protein is CASSQRTDTQYF.

V and J are TRBV5-1 and TRBJ1-5; no clear D gene. CDR1 and CDR2 (germline): SGHRS, YFSETQ. Trimming removed 4 bases at V and 0 bases at J, with 8 bases between. The CDR3 length is 14 residues. CDR3 sequence: CASSGGDSNQPQHF. In DNA form, the CDR3 reads TGCGCCAGCAGCGGAGGAGATAGCAATCAGCCCCAGCATTTT.

This clone was detected only a few times. The gene calls are TRBV15 and TRBJ2-5; 7 bases align to TRBD1. The CDR3 loop spans 15 amino acids. Germline-derived CDR1 and CDR2 are LNHNV and YYDKDF (reference sequence). J was trimmed by 3 bases and V by 1 base; bases with no gene match: 5. The CDR3 reads CATSRGGQGEETQYF. CDR3 DNA: TGTGCCACCAGCAGAGGGGGGCAGGGGGAAGAGACCCAGTACTTC.